The rows below give T cell receptor beta chains drawn from one sample of a study of cytomegalovirus exposure and HLA in healthy donors. Produced via immunoSEQ multiplex PCR; TCRdb's table is partial and in-frame only. Of about 150,000 clones listed, roughly 70% are singletons. Material: PBMCs. All receptors derive from a man aged 30 to 45 in good health and CMV-seropositive. CDR3s leave out the opening cysteine and the closing phenylalanine or tryptophan. Each record gives: J gene, V gene, CDR3 protein.

J gene: TRBJ2-7; V gene: TRBV28; CDR3 protein: ASSAQTSGRAGEQY
J gene: TRBJ2-2; V gene: TRBV2; CDR3 protein: ASSATTTGAGELF
J gene: TRBJ1-5; V gene: TRBV11-2; CDR3 protein: ASSFTSRGPQH
J gene: TRBJ1-2; V gene: TRBV9; CDR3 protein: ASSVLGPEGTANYGYT
J gene: TRBJ2-3; V gene: TRBV7-2; CDR3 protein: ASSAGQGQGQY
J gene: TRBJ2-1; V gene: TRBV9; CDR3 protein: ASSVAGDFSLSYNEQF
J gene: TRBJ2-1; V gene: TRBV10-1; CDR3 protein: ASSEEGGPGKQF
J gene: TRBJ1-2; V gene: TRBV9; CDR3 protein: ASSPDRGWYGYT
J gene: TRBJ2-7; V gene: TRBV2; CDR3 protein: ASTLGERGSYEQY
J gene: TRBJ2-2; V gene: TRBV27; CDR3 protein: ASSSRTVANTGELF
J gene: TRBJ1-4; V gene: TRBV5-5; CDR3 protein: ASSLDTGVNEKLF
J gene: TRBJ2-7; V gene: TRBV30; CDR3 protein: AWNSYFRPYEQY
J gene: TRBJ2-1; V gene: TRBV5-1; CDR3 protein: ASRPGTVSYNEQF
J gene: TRBJ1-1; V gene: TRBV11-2; CDR3 protein: ASSSVQGRSEAF
J gene: TRBJ1-2; V gene: TRBV10-3; CDR3 protein: AIREQVNYGYT
J gene: TRBJ2-1; V gene: TRBV4-1; CDR3 protein: ASLSAVGSRF
J gene: TRBJ1-2; V gene: TRBV5-4; CDR3 protein: ASSPGGDLFGYT
J gene: TRBJ1-3; V gene: TRBV28; CDR3 protein: ASSLGAFSGNTIY
J gene: TRBJ1-1; V gene: TRBV5-1; CDR3 protein: ASSSPAGTEAF
J gene: TRBJ1-2; V gene: TRBV29-1; CDR3 protein: SVEADSYGYT
J gene: TRBJ1-1; V gene: TRBV6-6; CDR3 protein: ASSYTQGNTEAF
J gene: TRBJ1-2; V gene: TRBV28; CDR3 protein: ASSLADRSYGYT
J gene: TRBJ2-7; V gene: TRBV9; CDR3 protein: ASSVVDRPYEQY
J gene: TRBJ2-3; V gene: TRBV6-4; CDR3 protein: ASSDGGASTDTQY
J gene: TRBJ1-2; V gene: TRBV9; CDR3 protein: ASGGAVYGYT
J gene: TRBJ2-7; V gene: TRBV6-4; CDR3 protein: ASSDALPGRHCKQY
J gene: TRBJ1-3; V gene: TRBV2; CDR3 protein: ASSGGTDSGNTIY
J gene: TRBJ1-2; V gene: TRBV6-5; CDR3 protein: ASSYQRGSYGYT
J gene: TRBJ2-3; V gene: TRBV30; CDR3 protein: AWDGTSVNTDTQY
J gene: TRBJ2-7; V gene: TRBV4-2; CDR3 protein: ASSQDLAGADEQY
J gene: TRBJ2-5; V gene: TRBV7-2; CDR3 protein: ASSVNQETQY
J gene: TRBJ1-3; V gene: TRBV7-2; CDR3 protein: ASSFLTGFGNTIY
J gene: TRBJ2-7; V gene: TRBV7-9; CDR3 protein: ASSLDAGFDEQY
J gene: TRBJ1-1; V gene: TRBV21-1; CDR3 protein: ASSKQGEDTEAF
J gene: TRBJ2-2; V gene: TRBV28; CDR3 protein: ASRVSGTNTGELF
J gene: NA; V gene: TRBV5-1; CDR3 protein: ASSLIYEQY
J gene: TRBJ2-5; V gene: TRBV6-6; CDR3 protein: ASSPGTGRETQY
J gene: TRBJ1-5; V gene: TRBV28; CDR3 protein: ASSSPDRFNQPQH
J gene: TRBJ2-1; V gene: TRBV19; CDR3 protein: ASTRLILGSGPSPYNEQF
J gene: TRBJ1-6; V gene: TRBV30; CDR3 protein: AWSRTTGPLH